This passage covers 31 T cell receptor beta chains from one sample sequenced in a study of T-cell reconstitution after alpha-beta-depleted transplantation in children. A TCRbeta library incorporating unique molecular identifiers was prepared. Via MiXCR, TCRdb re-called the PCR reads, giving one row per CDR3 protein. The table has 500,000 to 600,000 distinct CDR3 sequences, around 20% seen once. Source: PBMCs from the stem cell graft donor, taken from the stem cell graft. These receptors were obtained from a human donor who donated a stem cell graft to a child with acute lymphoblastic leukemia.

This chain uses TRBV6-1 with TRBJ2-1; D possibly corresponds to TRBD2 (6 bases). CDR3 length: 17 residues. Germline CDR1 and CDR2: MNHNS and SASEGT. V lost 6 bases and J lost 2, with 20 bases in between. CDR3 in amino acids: CASRRRVASPAYNEQFF. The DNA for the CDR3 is TGTGCCAGCAGAAGGAGGGTCGCTAGCCCGGCCTACAATGAGCAGTTCTTC.

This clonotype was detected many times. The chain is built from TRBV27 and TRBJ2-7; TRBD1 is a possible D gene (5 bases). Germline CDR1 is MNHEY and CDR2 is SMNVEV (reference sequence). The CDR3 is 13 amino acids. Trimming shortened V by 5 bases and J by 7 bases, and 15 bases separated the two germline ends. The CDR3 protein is CASSLGWGNEQYF. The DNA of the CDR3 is TGTGCCAGCAGTCTCGGATGGGGCAATGAGCAGTACTTC.

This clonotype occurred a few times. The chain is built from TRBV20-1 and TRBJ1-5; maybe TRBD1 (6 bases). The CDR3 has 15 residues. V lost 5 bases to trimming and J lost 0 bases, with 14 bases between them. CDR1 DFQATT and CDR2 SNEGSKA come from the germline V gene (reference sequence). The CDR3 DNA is TGCAGTGCTCGACGAGCACAGGGTAGCAATCAGCCCCAGCATTTT. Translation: CSARRAQGSNQPQHF.

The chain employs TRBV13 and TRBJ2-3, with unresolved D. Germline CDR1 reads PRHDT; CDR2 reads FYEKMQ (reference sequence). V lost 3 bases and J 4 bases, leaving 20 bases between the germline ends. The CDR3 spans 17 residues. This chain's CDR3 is CASSFMGKSFVADTQYF. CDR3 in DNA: TGTGCCAGCAGCTTTATGGGGAAGTCGTTCGTCGCAGATACGCAGTATTTT.

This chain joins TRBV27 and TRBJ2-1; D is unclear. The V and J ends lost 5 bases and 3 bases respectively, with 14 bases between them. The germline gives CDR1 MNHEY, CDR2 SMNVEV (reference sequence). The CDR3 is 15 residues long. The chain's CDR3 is CASSPLGRLYNEQFF. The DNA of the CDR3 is TGTGCCAGCAGTCCACTGGGTCGTCTCTACAATGAGCAGTTCTTC.

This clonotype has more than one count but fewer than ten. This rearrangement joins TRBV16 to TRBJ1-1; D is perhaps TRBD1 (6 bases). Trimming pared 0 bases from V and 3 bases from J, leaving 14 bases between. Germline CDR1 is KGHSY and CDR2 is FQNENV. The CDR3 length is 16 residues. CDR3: CASSQSISGGHTEAFF. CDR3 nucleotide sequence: TGTGCCAGCAGCCAATCGATTTCGGGGGGCCACACTGAAGCTTTCTTT.

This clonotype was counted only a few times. CDR3: CASSIAGLAVYEQYF. The CDR3 DNA follows: TGTGCCAGTAGTATCGCCGGACTAGCGGTCTACGAGCAGTACTTC. This chain links TRBV19 with TRBJ2-7, with TRBD2 matching over 10 bases. The CDR3 runs 15 residues. Trimming at V came to 3 bases and at J to 3 bases, leaving 5 bases not matched to a gene. The germline V gene has CDR1 LNHDA and CDR2 SQIVND (reference sequence).

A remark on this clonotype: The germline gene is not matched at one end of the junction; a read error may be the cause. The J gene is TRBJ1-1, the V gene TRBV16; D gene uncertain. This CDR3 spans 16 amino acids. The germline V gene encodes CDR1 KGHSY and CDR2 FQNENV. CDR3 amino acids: CASSQRRFQVNTEALF. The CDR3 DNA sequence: TGTGCCAGCAGCCAGCGGCGGTTTCAGGTGAACACTGAAGCTCTCTTT. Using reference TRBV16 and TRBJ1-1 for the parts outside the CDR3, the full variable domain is GEEVAQTPKHLVRGEGQKAKLYCAPIKGHSYVFWYQQVLKNEFKFLISFQNENVFDETGMPKERFSAKCLPNSPCSLEIQATKLEDSAVYFCASSQRRFQVNTEALFGQGTRLTVV.

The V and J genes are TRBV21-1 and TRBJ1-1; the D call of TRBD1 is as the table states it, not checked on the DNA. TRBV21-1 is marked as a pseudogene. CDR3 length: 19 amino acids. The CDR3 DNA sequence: TGTGCCAGCAGCTACGGACAGGGTTTTAAGCTCGAAATGAACACTGAAGCTTTCTTT. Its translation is CASSYGQGFKLEMNTEAFF.

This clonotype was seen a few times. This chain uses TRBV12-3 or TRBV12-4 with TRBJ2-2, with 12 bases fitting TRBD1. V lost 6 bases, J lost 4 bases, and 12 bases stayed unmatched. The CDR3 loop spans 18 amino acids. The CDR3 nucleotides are TGTGCCAGCAGGCGTCTACAGGGGGGACAGGGGGCCACCGGGGAGCTGTTTTTT. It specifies CASRRLQGGQGATGELFF.

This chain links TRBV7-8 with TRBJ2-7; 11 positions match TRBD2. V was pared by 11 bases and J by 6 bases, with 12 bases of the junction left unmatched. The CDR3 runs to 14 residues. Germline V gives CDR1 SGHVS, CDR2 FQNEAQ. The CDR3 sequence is CAASETSGNGEQYF. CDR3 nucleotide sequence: TGTGCCGCATCCGAGACTAGCGGGAATGGCGAGCAGTACTTC. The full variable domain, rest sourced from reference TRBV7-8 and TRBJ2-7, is GAGVSQSPRYKVAKRGQDVALRCDPISGHVSLFWYQQALGQGPEFLTYFQNEAQLDKSGLPSDRFFAERPEGSVSTLKIQRTQQEDSAVYLCAASETSGNGEQYFGPGTRLTVT.

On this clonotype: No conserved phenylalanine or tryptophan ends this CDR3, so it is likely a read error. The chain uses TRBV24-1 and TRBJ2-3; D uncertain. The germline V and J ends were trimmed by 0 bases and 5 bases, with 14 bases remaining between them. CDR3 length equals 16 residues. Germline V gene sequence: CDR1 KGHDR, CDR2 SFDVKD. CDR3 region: CATSDLGSAGGDTQYS. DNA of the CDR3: TGTGCCACCAGTGATTTGGGCTCGGCTGGTGGAGATACGCAGTATTCT.

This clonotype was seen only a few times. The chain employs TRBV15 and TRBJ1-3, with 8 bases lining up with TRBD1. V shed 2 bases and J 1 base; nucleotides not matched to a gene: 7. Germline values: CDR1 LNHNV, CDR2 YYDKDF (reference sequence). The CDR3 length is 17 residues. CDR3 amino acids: CATSRSRTGLSGNTIYF. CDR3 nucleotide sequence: TGTGCCACCAGCAGATCACGGACAGGGCTGTCTGGAAACACCATATATTTT.

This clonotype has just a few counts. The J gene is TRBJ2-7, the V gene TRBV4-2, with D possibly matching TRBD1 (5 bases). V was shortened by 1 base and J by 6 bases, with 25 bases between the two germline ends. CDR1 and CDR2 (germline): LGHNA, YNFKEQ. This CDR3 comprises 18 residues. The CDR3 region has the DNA TGTGCCAGCAGCCAAGGGCCTCTCTTTAGCCCCCAGGGCCGCGAGCAGTACTTC. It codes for CASSQGPLFSPQGREQYF.

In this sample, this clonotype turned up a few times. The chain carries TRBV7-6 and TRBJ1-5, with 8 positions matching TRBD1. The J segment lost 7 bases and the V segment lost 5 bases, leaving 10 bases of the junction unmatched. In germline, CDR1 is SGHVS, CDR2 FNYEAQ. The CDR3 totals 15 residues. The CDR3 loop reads CASSPGQGRGQPQHF. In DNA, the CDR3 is TGTGCCAGCAGCCCTGGACAGGGAAGAGGACAGCCCCAGCATTTT.

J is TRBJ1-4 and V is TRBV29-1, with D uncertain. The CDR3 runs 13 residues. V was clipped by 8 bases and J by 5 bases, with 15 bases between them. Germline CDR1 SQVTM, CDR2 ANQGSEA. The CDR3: CSPHGEINEKLFF. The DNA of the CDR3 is TGCAGCCCCCATGGGGAGATAAATGAAAAACTGTTTTTT.

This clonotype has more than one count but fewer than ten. CDR3 nucleotides: TGTGCCAGCAGCACCTCGGGACAGGGATTAGGCGAAAAACTGTTTTTT. Translation: CASSTSGQGLGEKLFF. The chain has TRBV7-9 and TRBJ1-4, with TRBD1 matching over 9 bases. The CDR3 consists of 16 residues. V shed 5 bases and J 8 bases; nucleotides not matched to a gene: 12. Per the germline V gene, CDR1 is SEHNR and CDR2 is FQNEAQ (reference sequence).

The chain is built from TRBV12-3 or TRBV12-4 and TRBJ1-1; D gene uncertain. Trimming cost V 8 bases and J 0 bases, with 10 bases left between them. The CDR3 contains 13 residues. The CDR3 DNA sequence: TGTGCCAGCCAAAGTGTTATGAACACTGAAGCTTTCTTT. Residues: CASQSVMNTEAFF.

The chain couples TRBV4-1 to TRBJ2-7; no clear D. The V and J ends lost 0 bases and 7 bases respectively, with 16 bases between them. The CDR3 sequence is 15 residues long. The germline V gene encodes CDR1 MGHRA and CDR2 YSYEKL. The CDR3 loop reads CASSQDPDPAWEQYF. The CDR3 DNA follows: TGCGCCAGCAGCCAAGATCCTGACCCCGCGTGGGAGCAGTACTTC.

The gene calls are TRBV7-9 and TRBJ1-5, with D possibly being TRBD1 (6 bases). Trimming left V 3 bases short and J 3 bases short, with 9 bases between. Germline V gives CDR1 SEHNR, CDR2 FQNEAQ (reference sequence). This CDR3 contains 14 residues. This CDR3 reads CASSLGGHNQPQHF. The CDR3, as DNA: TGTGCCAGCAGCTTGGGGGGCCACAATCAGCCCCAGCATTTT.

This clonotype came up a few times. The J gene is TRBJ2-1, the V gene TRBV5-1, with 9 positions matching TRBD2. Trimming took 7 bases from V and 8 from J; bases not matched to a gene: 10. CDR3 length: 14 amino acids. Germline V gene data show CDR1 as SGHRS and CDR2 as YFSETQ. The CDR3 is CASRAYSGSDEQFF. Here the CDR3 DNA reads TGCGCCAGCCGAGCTTATAGCGGGAGTGATGAGCAGTTCTTC.

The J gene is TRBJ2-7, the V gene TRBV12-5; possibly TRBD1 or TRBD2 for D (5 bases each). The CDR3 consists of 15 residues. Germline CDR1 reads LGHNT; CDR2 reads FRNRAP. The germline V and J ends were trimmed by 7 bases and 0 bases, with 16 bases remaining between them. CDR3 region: CASVQSGTVSYEQYF. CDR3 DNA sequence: TGTGCTAGTGTCCAATCTGGGACGGTCTCCTACGAGCAGTACTTC.

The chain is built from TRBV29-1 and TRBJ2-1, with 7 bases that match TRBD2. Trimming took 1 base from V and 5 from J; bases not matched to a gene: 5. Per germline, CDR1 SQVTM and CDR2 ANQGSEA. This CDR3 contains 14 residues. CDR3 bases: TGCAGCGTTGAAGGGAGGGCGGGGGACAATGAGCAGTTCTTC. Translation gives CSVEGRAGDNEQFF.

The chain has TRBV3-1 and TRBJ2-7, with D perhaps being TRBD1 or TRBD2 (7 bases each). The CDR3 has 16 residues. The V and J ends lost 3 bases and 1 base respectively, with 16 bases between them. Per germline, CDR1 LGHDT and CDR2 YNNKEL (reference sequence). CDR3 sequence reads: CASSQKGASGSYEQYF. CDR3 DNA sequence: TGTGCCAGCAGCCAGAAGGGGGCTAGCGGATCCTACGAGCAGTACTTC.

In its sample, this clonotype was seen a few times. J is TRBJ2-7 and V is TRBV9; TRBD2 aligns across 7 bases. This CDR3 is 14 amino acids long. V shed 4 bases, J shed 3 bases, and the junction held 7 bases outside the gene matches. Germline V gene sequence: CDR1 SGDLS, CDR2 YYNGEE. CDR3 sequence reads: CASSFGTKNYEQYF. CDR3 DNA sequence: TGTGCCAGCAGCTTCGGGACTAAGAACTACGAGCAGTACTTC.

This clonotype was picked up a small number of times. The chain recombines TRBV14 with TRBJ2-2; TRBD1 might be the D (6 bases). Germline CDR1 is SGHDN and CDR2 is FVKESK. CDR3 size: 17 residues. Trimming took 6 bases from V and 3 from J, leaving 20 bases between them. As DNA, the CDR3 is TGTGCCAGCAGGAAGGGGGTAATCGGTTTGGACACCGGGGAGCTGTTTTTT. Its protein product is CASRKGVIGLDTGELFF.

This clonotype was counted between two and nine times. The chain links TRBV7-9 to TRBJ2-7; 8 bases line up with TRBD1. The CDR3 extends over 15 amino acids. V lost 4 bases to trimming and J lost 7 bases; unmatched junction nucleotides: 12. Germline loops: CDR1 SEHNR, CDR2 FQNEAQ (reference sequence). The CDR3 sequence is CASSSSLGRGQEQYF. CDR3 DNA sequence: TGTGCCAGCAGCTCAAGTTTGGGCAGGGGGCAAGAGCAGTACTTC.

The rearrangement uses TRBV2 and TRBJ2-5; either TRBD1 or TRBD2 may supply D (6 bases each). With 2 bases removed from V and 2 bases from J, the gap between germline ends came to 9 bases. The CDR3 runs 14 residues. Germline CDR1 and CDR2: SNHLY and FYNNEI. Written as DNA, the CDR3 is TGTGCCAGCAGTGAATGGAGGGGGCAAGAGACCCAGTACTTC. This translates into CASSEWRGQETQYF.

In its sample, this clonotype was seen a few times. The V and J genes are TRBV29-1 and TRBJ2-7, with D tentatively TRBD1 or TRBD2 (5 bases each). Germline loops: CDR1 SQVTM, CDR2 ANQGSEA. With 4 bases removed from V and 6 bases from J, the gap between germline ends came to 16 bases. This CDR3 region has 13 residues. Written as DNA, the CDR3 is TGCAGCGTTGCCGCTTTCGACGGGGCCGAGCAGTACTTC. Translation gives CSVAAFDGAEQYF.

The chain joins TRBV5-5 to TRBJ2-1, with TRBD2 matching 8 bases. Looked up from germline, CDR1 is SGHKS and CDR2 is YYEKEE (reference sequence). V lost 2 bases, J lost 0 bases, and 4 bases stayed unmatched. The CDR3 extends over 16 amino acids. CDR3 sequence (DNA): TGTGCCAGCAGCTTAGCCGGGAGGGCCTCCTACAATGAGCAGTTCTTC. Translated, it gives CASSLAGRASYNEQFF.

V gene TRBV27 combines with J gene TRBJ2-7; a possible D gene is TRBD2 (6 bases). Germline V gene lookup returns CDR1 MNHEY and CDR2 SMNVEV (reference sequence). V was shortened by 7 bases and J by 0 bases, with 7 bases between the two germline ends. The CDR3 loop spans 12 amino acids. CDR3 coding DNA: TGTGCCAGCATGGGGGGCTCCTACGAGCAGTACTTC. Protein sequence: CASMGGSYEQYF.